Shown below are 27 T cell receptor beta chains from a single sample sequenced in a study of lymphopenia after photon versus proton radiotherapy. Some clones are missing from TCRdb's copy, which holds only in-frame ones; the method was immunoSEQ multiplex PCR. The sample gives 15,000 to 20,000 clones, roughly 84% of which show up once; around a fifth is in the top ten. The source material was peripheral blood, sampled from a patient treated with proton-based radiotherapy. The receptors were gathered from an older man with pancreatic cancer.

The chain has TRBV5-1 and TRBJ2-1; D ambiguous. This CDR3 has 16 residues. V was cut by 4 bases and J by 2 bases, with 16 bases left in between. Germline V lookup: CDR1 SGHRS, CDR2 YFSETQ. The CDR3 sequence: CASSPRTYTAYNEQFF. DNA for the CDR3: TGCGCCAGCAGCCCGCGGACCTATACGGCCTACAATGAGCAGTTCTTC.

The rearrangement uses TRBV5-1 and TRBJ2-2; D not resolved. From germline, CDR1 is SGHRS and CDR2 YFSETQ. The CDR3 covers 17 residues. The ends were cut back, 0 bases at V and 7 bases at J, with 19 bases in the middle. The CDR3 coding sequence is TGCGCCAGCAGCTTGGGCAACACGGCCTTAGAGATCGGGGAGCTGTTTTTT. This encodes CASSLGNTALEIGELFF.

V and J are TRBV2 and TRBJ2-3; a weak D match, TRBD2 (5 bases). Between the trimmed V and J ends, which lost 4 bases and 1 base, there was a span of 9 bases. The germline gives CDR1 SNHLY, CDR2 FYNNEI. The CDR3 totals 14 residues. For the CDR3, the DNA is TGTGCCAGCAGTGCTGAGCGGCGCACAGATACGCAGTATTTT. This gives the protein CASSAERRTDTQYF.

CDR3 nucleotide sequence: TGTGCCAGCAGCGTCGGGACATCGGAAAAGACCAGAGCTTTCTTT. Protein product: CASSVGTSEKTRAFF. This chain links TRBV9 with TRBJ1-1; D might be TRBD1 (6 bases). The V gene lost 2 bases and the J gene lost 10 bases, with 21 bases spanning the gap. Per the germline V gene, CDR1 is SGDLS and CDR2 is YYNGEE. The CDR3 consists of 15 residues.

DNA for the CDR3: TGTGCCAGCAGTACCCTACAGGGACAGAATGAAGCTTTCTTT. Translation gives CASSTLQGQNEAFF. V and J are TRBV6-6 and TRBJ1-1, with TRBD1 matching 7 bases. The germline V gene encodes CDR1 MNHNY and CDR2 SVGAGI (reference sequence). This CDR3 comprises 14 residues. V lost 5 bases and J lost 7; bases outside the gene matches: 10.

This clone has just a few counts. This sequence joins TRBV5-6 and TRBJ1-1; a possible D gene is TRBD1 (5 bases). Germline CDR1 SGHDT, CDR2 YYEEEE. Trimming pared 4 bases from V and 3 bases from J, leaving 19 bases between. The CDR3 has 16 amino acids. The CDR3: CASSPIPGPTDTEAFF. CDR3 coding DNA: TGTGCCAGCAGCCCAATCCCGGGACCCACGGACACTGAAGCTTTCTTT. Based on the CDR3 plus reference TRBV5-6 and TRBJ1-1, the full variable domain is DAGVTQSPTHLIKTRGQQVTLRCSPKSGHDTVSWYQQALGQGPQFIFQYYEEEERQRGNFPDRFSGHQFPNYSSELNVNALLLGDSALYLCASSPIPGPTDTEAFFGQGTRLTVV.

V usage is TRBV7-9 and J usage is TRBJ1-2; 7 bases agree with TRBD1. J was trimmed by 5 bases and V by 1 base; bases with no gene match: 7. CDR3 length: 15 amino acids. Per germline, CDR1 SEHNR and CDR2 FQNEAQ (reference sequence). Here the CDR3 reads CASSLGRDSPYGYTF. CDR3 coding DNA: TGTGCCAGCAGCTTAGGACGGGACAGCCCTTATGGCTACACCTTC.

DNA of the CDR3: TGTGCCAGCAGGGGGCGACCATCCACAGATACGCAGTATTTT. Translating it yields CASRGRPSTDTQYF. The chain uses TRBV6-5 and TRBJ2-3, with D possibly matching TRBD1 (5 bases). Germline assignment: CDR1 MNHEY and CDR2 SVGAGI. The CDR3 totals 14 residues. The V and J ends lost 6 bases and 2 bases respectively, with 12 bases between them.

The V call is TRBV29-1, the J call TRBJ2-3; perhaps TRBD2 as D (6 bases). Looked up from germline, CDR1 is SQVTM and CDR2 is ANQGSEA. The CDR3 has 14 residues. Trimming cost V 3 bases and J 2 bases, with 12 bases left between them. CDR3 amino acids: CSVDGGLHTDTQYF. The CDR3 region has the DNA TGCAGCGTTGATGGAGGGCTGCACACAGATACGCAGTATTTT.

V is TRBV5-1 and J is TRBJ2-2; the match to TRBD1 covers 7 bases. Germline CDR1 is SGHRS and CDR2 is YFSETQ. The length of the CDR3 is 15 residues. V trimming: 4 bases; J trimming: 3 bases; junction bases outside the gene matches: 6. The CDR3 sequence: CASSTGQTYTGELFF. CDR3 nucleotide sequence: TGCGCCAGCAGCACGGGACAGACTTACACCGGGGAGCTGTTTTTT.

The chain links TRBV18 to TRBJ1-4; 10 positions agree with TRBD1. The CDR3 spans 16 residues. Germline V CDR1 and CDR2: KGHSH, LQKENI. V trimming: 4 bases; J trimming: 7 bases; junction bases outside the gene matches: 9. The CDR3 spells CASSRSTGTGVEKLFF. CDR3 coding DNA: TGTGCCAGCTCACGGTCCACCGGGACAGGGGTTGAAAAACTGTTTTTT.

This clone has just a few counts. This chain joins TRBV27 and TRBJ1-1; unclear D gene. The CDR3 loop spans 12 amino acids. Trimming shortened V by 5 bases and J by 1 base, and 5 bases separated the two germline ends. The germline V gene has CDR1 MNHEY and CDR2 SMNVEV (reference sequence). CDR3 region: CASSVGNTEAFF. DNA for the CDR3: TGTGCCAGCAGTGTTGGGAACACTGAAGCTTTCTTT.

The chain combines TRBV11-3 with TRBJ2-7; tentative D call: TRBD2 (8 bases). The CDR3 sequence is 17 residues long. Trimming took off 5 bases at V and 5 bases at J, with 25 bases between the two ends. Germline CDR1 is SGHNT and CDR2 is YENEEA. The CDR3 DNA is TGTGCCAGCAGCCAAGTTCGGGGGGGGACAGTAAGGAACGAGCAGTACTTC. Protein product: CASSQVRGGTVRNEQYF.

The CDR3 loop reads CASKGGANTEAFF. CDR3 sequence (DNA): TGTGCCAGCAAAGGGGGGGCGAACACTGAAGCTTTCTTT. The V gene is TRBV2, the J gene TRBJ1-1, with D tentatively TRBD1 (6 bases). Germline V lookup: CDR1 SNHLY, CDR2 FYNNEI. V gave up 7 bases and J gave up 1 base, with 10 bases separating them. The CDR3 extends over 13 amino acids.

The chain has TRBV18 and TRBJ2-5; TRBD1 agrees at 12 bases. The V gene end was trimmed by 0 bases and the J gene end by 5 bases; junction bases not matched to a gene: 4. Germline V gene data show CDR1 as KGHSH and CDR2 as LQKENI. The CDR3 covers 16 residues. This chain's CDR3 is CASSPPVGTGGETQYF. CDR3 coding DNA: TGTGCCAGCTCACCACCTGTCGGGACAGGGGGCGAGACCCAGTACTTC.

For the CDR3, the DNA is TGTGCCAGCAGCAAACTAGCGGGGGGCACAGATACGCAGTATTTT. Translated, it gives CASSKLAGGTDTQYF. The V call is TRBV6-1, the J call TRBJ2-3; 11 bases agree with TRBD2. V lost 6 bases and J lost 1; bases outside the gene matches: 3. CDR3 length: 15 amino acids. CDR1 and CDR2 (germline): MNHNS, SASEGT.

This clone turned up a few times. V gene TRBV10-2 combines with J gene TRBJ2-7; no clear D. The V gene's germline CDR1 is WSHSY and CDR2 SAAADI. The CDR3 length is 11 residues. Trimming shortened V by 7 bases and J by 1 base, and 5 bases separated the two germline ends. CDR3 nucleotides: TGCGCCAGCACCCCGTCCTACGAGCAGTACTTC. Amino acid sequence: CASTPSYEQYF.

J is TRBJ2-3 and V is TRBV5-1; tentative D call: TRBD1 (5 bases). V lost 4 bases, J lost 3 bases, and 12 bases lay in between. The CDR3 is 14 amino acids. The germline gives CDR1 SGHRS, CDR2 YFSETQ. CDR3 amino acids: CASSQGGWTDTQYF. CDR3 bases: TGCGCCAGCAGCCAGGGTGGGTGGACAGATACGCAGTATTTT.

The rearrangement links TRBV19 to TRBJ1-3, with 9 bases aligning to TRBD1. The CDR3 extends over 15 amino acids. The V gene's germline CDR1 is LNHDA and CDR2 SQIVND (reference sequence). V trimming: 4 bases; J trimming: 3 bases; junction bases outside the gene matches: 4. CDR3 in DNA: TGTGCCAGTAGTAAACAGGGGGCGGTTGGAAACACCATATATTTT. Translating gives CASSKQGAVGNTIYF.

The chain has TRBV25-1 and TRBJ2-2; 14 bases are shared with TRBD2. The V gene's germline CDR1 is MGHDK and CDR2 SYGVNS. V shed 7 bases, J shed 6 bases, and the junction held 13 bases outside the gene matches. The CDR3 covers 18 residues. DNA of the CDR3: TGTGCCAGCACATCTCAGGGACTAGCGGGAGTTTTCCCCGGGGAGCTGTTTTTT. It codes for CASTSQGLAGVFPGELFF. The entire variable domain, with the rest obtained from reference TRBV25-1 and TRBJ2-2, is as follows: EADIYQTPRYLVIGTGKKITLECSQTMGHDKMYWYQQDPGMELHLIHYSYGVNSTEKGDLSSESTVSRIRTEHFPLTLESARPSHTSQYLCASTSQGLAGVFPGELFFGEGSRLTVL.

This clone was observed a handful of times. The V gene is TRBV29-1, the J gene TRBJ1-3; D is uncertain. The CDR3 has 14 amino acids. V was cut by 4 bases and J by 0 bases, with 10 bases left in between. Germline CDR1 is SQVTM and CDR2 is ANQGSEA. The CDR3 DNA follows: TGCAGCGTTGGGGGAGGGCTCTCTGGAAACACCATATATTTT. Translated, it gives CSVGGGLSGNTIYF.

This clone appeared a few times. This sequence joins TRBV4-1 and TRBJ1-5; possible D gene TRBD1, 5 bases. V dropped 0 bases and J dropped 3 bases, with 9 bases sitting between them. In germline, CDR1 is MGHRA, CDR2 YSYEKL. CDR3 length equals 15 residues. CDR3 nucleotides: TGCGCCAGCAGCCAAGATGGGGCAGTCAATCAGCCCCAGCATTTT. Protein: CASSQDGAVNQPQHF.

As concerns this clone: Other DNA sequences within the sample encode an identical CDR3. V and J are TRBV6-1 and TRBJ1-5; 7 bases align to TRBD1. Trimming took 4 bases from V and 0 from J; bases not matched to a gene: 3. There are 15 residues in the CDR3. Germline V lookup: CDR1 MNHNS, CDR2 SASEGT. CDR3 nucleotide sequence: TGTGCCAGCAGTGGAGGGACAGATAGCAATCAGCCCCAGCATTTT. It specifies CASSGGTDSNQPQHF.

This clone occurred once. The rearrangement links TRBV9 to TRBJ1-3, with TRBD1 identical over 8 bases. The V gene end was trimmed by 3 bases and the J gene end by 4 bases; junction bases not matched to a gene: 6. This CDR3 comprises 15 residues. CDR1 is SGDLS and CDR2 is YYNGEE in the germline V gene. This CDR3 reads CASSATQGEGNTIYF. In DNA, the CDR3 is TGTGCCAGCAGCGCTACACAGGGGGAAGGAAACACCATATATTTT. The variable domain in full, with the rest retrieved from reference TRBV9 and TRBJ1-3, is DSGVTQTPKHLITATGQRVTLRCSPRSGDLSVYWYQQSLDQGLQFLIQYYNGEERAKGNILERFSAQQFPDLHSELNLSSLELGDSALYFCASSATQGEGNTIYFGEGSWLTVV.

The J gene is TRBJ2-1, the V gene TRBV29-1; D is perhaps TRBD2 (7 bases). Trimming cost V 2 bases and J 4 bases, with 18 bases left between them. There are 16 residues in the CDR3. Germline-derived CDR1 and CDR2 are SQVTM and ANQGSEA. In nucleotides, the CDR3 is TGCAGCGTTGAAAACGGGGGGCCGAGAATTTACAATGAGCAGTTCTTC. Translated, it gives CSVENGGPRIYNEQFF.

The rearrangement links TRBV12-5 to TRBJ2-6, with D maybe TRBD1 (5 bases). The V gene lost 5 bases and the J gene lost 5 bases, with 22 bases spanning the gap. The CDR3 has 18 residues. Germline V gene sequence: CDR1 LGHNT, CDR2 FRNRAP. For the CDR3, the DNA is TGTGCTAGTGGTCGACTTCCTGCAGGACAAAGTCGGGCCAACGTCCTGACTTTC. Residues: CASGRLPAGQSRANVLTF.

The chain uses TRBV5-1 and TRBJ1-6, with D uncertain. CDR1 and CDR2 from the germline V gene are SGHRS and YFSETQ. CDR3 length: 16 residues. V was shortened by 4 bases and J by 0 bases, with 11 bases between the two germline ends. CDR3 sequence reads: CASSMFRSSYNSPLHF. In DNA, the CDR3 is TGCGCCAGCAGCATGTTCAGAAGCTCCTATAATTCACCCCTCCACTTT.